This is a list of T cell receptor beta chains from one sample in a study of blood T cell repertoires in COVID-19. Data came from immunoSEQ multiplex PCR; TCRdb stores just in-frame clones and leaves some out. The table records 250,000 to 300,000 clones, 80% to 90% of them present only once. Sequences were obtained from PBMCs or T cells enriched from blood (not recorded which). These receptors were obtained from a woman aged 50 to 60 who had recovered from COVID-19. CDR3s include the opening cysteine and the closing phenylalanine or tryptophan. D genes are given only for firm matches. Size is omitted from some rows. Given values are once, few, many or a class for expanded clones.

clone size: NA; V gene: TRBV7-8; D gene: TRBD1; J gene: TRBJ1-5; CDR3 DNA: TGTGCCAGCAGCTTATGGGGGACAGGGGGCAATCAGCCCCAGCATTTT; CDR3 protein: CASSLWGTGGNQPQHF
clone size: once; V gene: TRBV27; D gene: NA; J gene: TRBJ1-1; CDR3 DNA: TGTGCCAGCAGACCTTATCAGGGTGAAGCTTTCTTT; CDR3 protein: CASRPYQGEAFF
clone size: NA; V gene: TRBV24-1; D gene: TRBD1; J gene: TRBJ2-7; CDR3 DNA: TGTGCCACGAAAGGGCTCCGACAGGGGGCATGCGAGCAGTACTTC; CDR3 protein: CATKGLRQGACEQYF
clone size: NA; V gene: TRBV28; D gene: TRBD2; J gene: TRBJ2-1; CDR3 DNA: TGTGCCAGCAGAGGGATAGCGGGCGTAAGCTCCTACAATGAGCAGTTCTTC; CDR3 protein: CASRGIAGVSSYNEQFF
clone size: NA; V gene: TRBV29-1; D gene: TRBD1; J gene: TRBJ2-1; CDR3 DNA: TGCAGCGTTGTTCCCCGCACTGTACCGGGACAGGGGGGGAATGAGCAGTTCTTC; CDR3 protein: CSVVPRTVPGQGGNEQFF
clone size: NA; V gene: TRBV7-8; D gene: TRBD1; J gene: TRBJ1-2; CDR3 DNA: TGTGCCAGCAGCTTAGAGGCCGGGACAGGGGCTGGCTACACCTTC; CDR3 protein: CASSLEAGTGAGYTF
clone size: NA; V gene: TRBV7-6; D gene: TRBD2; J gene: TRBJ2-1; CDR3 DNA: TGTGCCAGCAGCTTATCGCTCAGACTAGCGGGGACTCGCTTGCATGAGCAGTTCTTC; CDR3 protein: CASSLSLRLAGTRLHEQFF
clone size: NA; V gene: TRBV4-2; D gene: TRBD1; J gene: TRBJ1-3; CDR3 DNA: TGTGCCAGCAGCCCAGAACGAAACAGGGGGAGCTCTGGAAACACCATATATTTT; CDR3 protein: CASSPERNRGSSGNTIYF
clone size: NA; V gene: TRBV24-1; D gene: NA; J gene: TRBJ2-1; CDR3 DNA: TGTGCCACCTCCAGACTAGGCCTTAATGAGCAGTTCTTC; CDR3 protein: CATSRLGLNEQFF
clone size: NA; V gene: TRBV3-1/TRBV3-2; D gene: NA; J gene: TRBJ1-5; CDR3 DNA: TGTGCCAGCAGCCAAGTCAGGGGCGGTCAGCCCCAGCATTTT; CDR3 protein: CASSQVRGGQPQHF
clone size: NA; V gene: TRBV28; D gene: TRBD1; J gene: TRBJ1-5; CDR3 DNA: TGTGCCAGCAGAATAGGGGACAGGCCCAATCAGCCCCAGCATTTT; CDR3 protein: CASRIGDRPNQPQHF
clone size: NA; V gene: TRBV12-3/TRBV12-4; D gene: NA; J gene: TRBJ1-2; CDR3 DNA: TGTGCCAGCAGTTTAACGGTCTATGGCTACACCTTC; CDR3 protein: CASSLTVYGYTF
clone size: few; V gene: TRBV18; D gene: NA; J gene: TRBJ1-2; CDR3 DNA: TGTGCCAGCTCACCCCTGCTCGCAGGGGATGATAGCTACACCTTC; CDR3 protein: CASSPLLAGDDSYTF
clone size: once; V gene: TRBV7-9; D gene: TRBD2; J gene: TRBJ2-1; CDR3 DNA: TGTGCCGGCGGGGGTTGGAGCGGGGCCTACAATGAGCAGTTCTTC; CDR3 protein: CAGGGWSGAYNEQFF
clone size: NA; V gene: TRBV19; D gene: TRBD1; J gene: TRBJ1-1; CDR3 DNA: TGTGCCAGTAGTATAGACCGTCCCGGGACAGGGAACACTGAAGCTTTCTTT; CDR3 protein: CASSIDRPGTGNTEAFF
clone size: NA; V gene: TRBV4-2; D gene: NA; J gene: TRBJ1-1; CDR3 DNA: TGTGCCAGCAGCCAAGATGGGTTCGAGGACACTGAAGCTTTCTTT; CDR3 protein: CASSQDGFEDTEAFF
clone size: NA; V gene: TRBV18; D gene: NA; J gene: TRBJ1-1; CDR3 DNA: TGTGCCAGCTCACCAACCCAGGGTGGTGACACTGAAGCTTTCTTT; CDR3 protein: CASSPTQGGDTEAFF
clone size: NA; V gene: TRBV20-1; D gene: NA; J gene: TRBJ2-2; CDR3 DNA: TGCAGTGCGAGTAGGACAGCAGACGGGGAGCTGTTTTTT; CDR3 protein: CSASRTADGELFF
clone size: NA; V gene: TRBV5-1; D gene: NA; J gene: TRBJ2-1; CDR3 DNA: TGCGCCAGCAGCCTCAGCTACAATGAGCAGTTCTTC; CDR3 protein: CASSLSYNEQFF
clone size: NA; V gene: TRBV11-2; D gene: NA; J gene: TRBJ2-2; CDR3 DNA: TGTGCCAGCAGCGTTGTGGGCACGGGGGAGCTGTTTTTT; CDR3 protein: CASSVVGTGELFF
clone size: NA; V gene: TRBV18; D gene: TRBD2; J gene: TRBJ2-2; CDR3 DNA: TGTGCCAGCTCACCCGGGACTAGCGGGTCCCGGACCGGGGAGCTGTTTTTT; CDR3 protein: CASSPGTSGSRTGELFF
clone size: NA; V gene: TRBV2; D gene: TRBD1; J gene: TRBJ1-2; CDR3 DNA: TGTGCCAGCAGCGTCTCGGGACAGACTTCCCCCCCACCGAAGGACTATGGCTACACCTTC; CDR3 protein: CASSVSGQTSPPPKDYGYTF
clone size: NA; V gene: TRBV6-4; D gene: TRBD1; J gene: TRBJ2-7; CDR3 DNA: TGTGCCAGCAGTGCGGACAGGGACTCCTACGAGCAGTACTTC; CDR3 protein: CASSADRDSYEQYF
clone size: NA; V gene: TRBV18; D gene: NA; J gene: TRBJ1-4; CDR3 DNA: TGTGCCAGCTCACCGGCTAATCTACAGGGATTCGAAAAACTGTTTTTT; CDR3 protein: CASSPANLQGFEKLFF
clone size: NA; V gene: TRBV27; D gene: NA; J gene: TRBJ2-3; CDR3 DNA: TGTGCCAGCAGCCCCCCAAAGCGTTCTAGCACAGATACGCAGTATTTT; CDR3 protein: CASSPPKRSSTDTQYF
clone size: once; V gene: TRBV20-1; D gene: NA; J gene: TRBJ2-1; CDR3 DNA: TGCAGTGCCAATAGCGGATCCGAGCAGTTCTTC; CDR3 protein: CSANSGSEQFF
clone size: NA; V gene: TRBV6-5; D gene: TRBD1; J gene: TRBJ1-6; CDR3 DNA: TGTGCCAGCACCTTATCCGGGACAGAAAATTCACCCCTCCACTTT; CDR3 protein: CASTLSGTENSPLHF
clone size: once; V gene: TRBV7-2; D gene: NA; J gene: TRBJ1-3; CDR3 DNA: TGTGCCAGCAGCCATTCAGGGCTCGGAAACACCATATATTTT; CDR3 protein: CASSHSGLGNTIYF
clone size: NA; V gene: TRBV27; D gene: TRBD1; J gene: TRBJ1-6; CDR3 DNA: TGTGCCAGCAGTCGACAGGGCGGAGAGAATTCACCCCTCCACTTT; CDR3 protein: CASSRQGGENSPLHF
clone size: NA; V gene: TRBV20-1; D gene: NA; J gene: TRBJ2-7; CDR3 DNA: TGCAGTGCTAGTCCCGAGCGTAACTCCTACGAGCAGTACTTC; CDR3 protein: CSASPERNSYEQYF
clone size: NA; V gene: TRBV12-5; D gene: NA; J gene: TRBJ1-2; CDR3 DNA: TGTGCTAGTGGTTTAAACAGCTACTATGGCTACACCTTC; CDR3 protein: CASGLNSYYGYTF
clone size: NA; V gene: TRBV5-6; D gene: NA; J gene: TRBJ2-2; CDR3 DNA: TGTGCCAGCAGCTCCTTGACTAATACCGGGGAGCTGTTTTTT; CDR3 protein: CASSSLTNTGELFF
clone size: NA; V gene: TRBV6-5; D gene: TRBD1; J gene: TRBJ1-5; CDR3 DNA: TGTGCCAGCAGTTACGACAGGGTAAATCAGCCCCAGCATTTT; CDR3 protein: CASSYDRVNQPQHF
clone size: NA; V gene: TRBV4-1; D gene: NA; J gene: TRBJ2-4; CDR3 DNA: TGCGCCAGCAGCCAAGATTCACAGCCAGGGGTGGCCAAAAACATTCAGTACTTC; CDR3 protein: CASSQDSQPGVAKNIQYF
clone size: NA; V gene: TRBV7-2; D gene: NA; J gene: TRBJ1-2; CDR3 DNA: TGTGCCAGCAGCGTCGGGGGGCAGCACTATGGCTACACCTTC; CDR3 protein: CASSVGGQHYGYTF
clone size: NA; V gene: TRBV15; D gene: NA; J gene: TRBJ2-1; CDR3 DNA: TGTGCCACCAGCAGCGGTTCCTACAATGAGCAGTTCTTC; CDR3 protein: CATSSGSYNEQFF
clone size: once; V gene: TRBV11-2; D gene: NA; J gene: TRBJ1-2; CDR3 DNA: TGTGCCAGCAGCGGACTCTCCTCGCCTTTTTATGGCTACACCTTC; CDR3 protein: CASSGLSSPFYGYTF
clone size: NA; V gene: TRBV27; D gene: NA; J gene: TRBJ1-2; CDR3 DNA: TGTGCCAGCAGTTTATCTCCAGGGGCGCCTACCTATGGCTACACCTTC; CDR3 protein: CASSLSPGAPTYGYTF
clone size: NA; V gene: TRBV6-5; D gene: NA; J gene: TRBJ1-2; CDR3 DNA: TGTGCCAGCAGTTACTCTCGCAGCTATGGCTACACCTTC; CDR3 protein: CASSYSRSYGYTF
clone size: NA; V gene: TRBV9; D gene: NA; J gene: TRBJ2-7; CDR3 DNA: TGTGCCAGCAGCGTAGGTTTTAGTCCCTACGAGCAGTACTTC; CDR3 protein: CASSVGFSPYEQYF
clone size: NA; V gene: TRBV28; D gene: NA; J gene: TRBJ1-1; CDR3 DNA: TGTGCCAGCAGTTTATTAGCTGGGACTGAAGCTTTCTTT; CDR3 protein: CASSLLAGTEAFF
clone size: NA; V gene: TRBV2; D gene: NA; J gene: TRBJ1-6; CDR3 DNA: TGTGCCAGCAGGACAGACTATAATTCACCCCTCCACTTT; CDR3 protein: CASRTDYNSPLHF
clone size: NA; V gene: TRBV21-1; D gene: NA; J gene: TRBJ2-1; CDR3 DNA: TGTGCCAGCAGCAAACCCCCCAGGGGCAATGAGCAGTTCTTC; CDR3 protein: CASSKPPRGNEQFF
clone size: NA; V gene: TRBV5-6; D gene: NA; J gene: TRBJ2-7; CDR3 DNA: TGTGCCAGCAGCTTCCGGCAGGCCTACGAGCAGTACTTC; CDR3 protein: CASSFRQAYEQYF
clone size: NA; V gene: TRBV5-1; D gene: TRBD2; J gene: TRBJ2-7; CDR3 DNA: TGCGCCAGCAGCCCGGAGGGACTAGCGTTGGGTGAGCAGTACTTC; CDR3 protein: CASSPEGLALGEQYF
clone size: NA; V gene: TRBV27; D gene: NA; J gene: TRBJ2-7; CDR3 DNA: TGTGCCAGCAGTTCCTCGCCCGGGACACGGCTCCAATACGAGCAGTACTTC; CDR3 protein: CASSSSPGTRLQYEQYF
clone size: NA; V gene: TRBV5-1; D gene: TRBD1; J gene: TRBJ1-2; CDR3 DNA: TGCGCCAGCAGCTCCACTCCCTCGACAGGGTTTATAGATGGCTACACCTTC; CDR3 protein: CASSSTPSTGFIDGYTF
clone size: NA; V gene: TRBV3-1/TRBV3-2; D gene: NA; J gene: TRBJ2-5; CDR3 DNA: TGTGCCAGCAGCCCGGACTACCGCCAAGAGACCCAGTACTTC; CDR3 protein: CASSPDYRQETQYF
clone size: NA; V gene: TRBV9; D gene: TRBD1; J gene: TRBJ1-1; CDR3 DNA: TGTGCCAGCAGCAAGACAGGGGGTGGAACTGAAGCTTTCTTT; CDR3 protein: CASSKTGGGTEAFF
clone size: NA; V gene: TRBV10-3; D gene: TRBD2; J gene: TRBJ2-1; CDR3 DNA: TGTGCCATCAGTGAAGCGGGACTGTACAATGAGCAGTTCTTC; CDR3 protein: CAISEAGLYNEQFF
clone size: NA; V gene: TRBV6-5; D gene: TRBD1; J gene: TRBJ1-5; CDR3 DNA: TGTGCCAGCAGGGGACAGGGGAATCAGCCCCAGCATTTT; CDR3 protein: CASRGQGNQPQHF
clone size: NA; V gene: TRBV6-2/TRBV6-3; D gene: TRBD1; J gene: TRBJ1-2; CDR3 DNA: TGTGCCAGCAGTTCAGATACCCCGGGACAGCTAGGCTATGGCTACACCTTC; CDR3 protein: CASSSDTPGQLGYGYTF
clone size: NA; V gene: TRBV14; D gene: NA; J gene: TRBJ1-2; CDR3 DNA: TGTGCCAGCAGCCAACGGGTCGTCGGCGGCTACACCTTC; CDR3 protein: CASSQRVVGGYTF
clone size: NA; V gene: TRBV10-3; D gene: TRBD2; J gene: TRBJ2-1; CDR3 DNA: TGTGCCATCAGCCCAGGACTAGCGGGAGGGCTGGGCAATGAGCAGTTCTTC; CDR3 protein: CAISPGLAGGLGNEQFF
clone size: NA; V gene: TRBV7-2; D gene: TRBD1; J gene: TRBJ1-6; CDR3 DNA: TGTGCCAGCAGCTTACTAGGACAGGGGGCGAGTTCACCCCTCCACTTT; CDR3 protein: CASSLLGQGASSPLHF
clone size: NA; V gene: TRBV7-2; D gene: TRBD2; J gene: TRBJ2-5; CDR3 DNA: TGTGCCTCCAGAAGCGGGAGGGATGGGGTTCGAGAGACCCAGTACTTC; CDR3 protein: CASRSGRDGVRETQYF
clone size: NA; V gene: TRBV19; D gene: TRBD1; J gene: TRBJ1-4; CDR3 DNA: TGTGCCAGTAGTTCAAGGACAGGACGGCACGAAAAACTGTTTTTT; CDR3 protein: CASSSRTGRHEKLFF
clone size: NA; V gene: TRBV27; D gene: NA; J gene: TRBJ1-6; CDR3 DNA: TGTGCCAGCAGTCCCCTTGGGCAGGGCGGCTCCTATAATTCACCCCTCCACTTT; CDR3 protein: CASSPLGQGGSYNSPLHF
clone size: NA; V gene: TRBV27; D gene: NA; J gene: TRBJ2-3; CDR3 DNA: TGTGCCAGCAATCAAATTTGGGTCGGAGGGTCGGATACGCAGTATTTT; CDR3 protein: CASNQIWVGGSDTQYF
clone size: NA; V gene: TRBV11-2; D gene: NA; J gene: TRBJ1-6; CDR3 DNA: TGTGCCAGCAGCTCAATAGACAGTCCAAATTCACCCCTCCACTTT; CDR3 protein: CASSSIDSPNSPLHF